This T cell receptor (beta chain) appears in the sequencing data of a study of T cell responses to AZD1222 COVID-19 vaccine. As for the study in general: Pooling was applied to second doses at about 4 or about 12 weeks.

Produced via immunoSEQ multiplex PCR; TCRdb's table is partial and in-frame only. Of approximately 67,000 clones in the sample, 80% to 85% were seen once. The input for sequencing was peripheral blood, taken on day 0 of AZD1222 vaccination. The clonotype was recovered from an adult in good health.

The CDR3 DNA reads TGCAGTGCTAGTTCCCGGGACTACGAGCAGTACTTC. Protein: CSASSRDYEQYF. This chain connects TRBV20-1 to TRBJ2-7, with a weak D call TRBD2 (5 bases). CDR3 size: 12 residues. Trimming stripped 3 bases from V and 3 bases from J, with 9 bases between. Per germline, CDR1 DFQATT and CDR2 SNEGSKA (reference sequence).